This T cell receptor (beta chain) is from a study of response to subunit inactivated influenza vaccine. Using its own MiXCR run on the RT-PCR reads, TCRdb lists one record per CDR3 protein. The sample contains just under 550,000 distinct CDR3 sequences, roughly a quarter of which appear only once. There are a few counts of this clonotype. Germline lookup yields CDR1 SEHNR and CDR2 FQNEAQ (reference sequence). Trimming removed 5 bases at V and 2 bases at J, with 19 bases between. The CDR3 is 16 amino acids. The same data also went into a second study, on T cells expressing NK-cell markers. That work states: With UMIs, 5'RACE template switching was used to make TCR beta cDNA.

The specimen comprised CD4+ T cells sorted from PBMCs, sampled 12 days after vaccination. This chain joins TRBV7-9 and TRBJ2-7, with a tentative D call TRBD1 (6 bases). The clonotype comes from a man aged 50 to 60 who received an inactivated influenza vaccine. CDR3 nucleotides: TGTGCCAGCAGCCTACTACAGGGTCCCATCACCTACGAGCAGTACTTC. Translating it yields CASSLLQGPITYEQYF.